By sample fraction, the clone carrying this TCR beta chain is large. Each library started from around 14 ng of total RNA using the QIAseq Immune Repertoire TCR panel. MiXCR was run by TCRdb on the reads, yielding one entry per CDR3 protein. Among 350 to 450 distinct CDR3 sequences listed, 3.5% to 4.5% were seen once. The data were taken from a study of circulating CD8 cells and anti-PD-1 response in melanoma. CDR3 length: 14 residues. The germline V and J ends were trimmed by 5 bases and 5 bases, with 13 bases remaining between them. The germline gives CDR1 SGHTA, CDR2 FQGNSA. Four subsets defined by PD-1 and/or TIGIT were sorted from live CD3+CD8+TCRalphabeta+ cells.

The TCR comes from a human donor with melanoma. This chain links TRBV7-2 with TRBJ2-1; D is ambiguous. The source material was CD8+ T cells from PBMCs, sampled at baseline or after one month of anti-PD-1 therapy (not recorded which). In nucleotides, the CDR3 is TGTGCCAGCAGCCGACCAAATCTCGACAATGAGCAGTTCTTC. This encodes CASSRPNLDNEQFF.